This TCR beta chain was sequenced in a study of molecular identifiers for immune sequencing clone quantification. There are 16 residues in the CDR3. Germline CDR1 reads SGHVS; CDR2 reads FNYEAQ. The V end was cut by 5 bases, the J end by 6 bases, with 22 bases between. TCRdb processed the PCR reads anew with MiXCR; each CDR3 protein has one entry. The sample shows about 640,000 distinct CDR3 sequences, about 20% of them seen only once. This clonotype is a singleton in its sample. A read error may explain this, as a much larger clone is one base away. This TCR came from a human donor in good health. Some libraries in this study had Jurkat cell RNA spiked in. V gene TRBV7-6 combines with J gene TRBJ1-2, with D possibly TRBD1 on 5 matching bases. The source material was naive CD8+ T cells from blood, with Jurkat cell RNA spiked in. Stated subset: FACS-sorted CD8+CD4-CCR7+CD45RA+ naive T cells. The CDR3 DNA reads as TGTGCCAGCAGCCCCCTGGAAGGACCCGGGACCGATGGCTACACCTTC. This gives the protein CASSPLEGPGTDGYTF.